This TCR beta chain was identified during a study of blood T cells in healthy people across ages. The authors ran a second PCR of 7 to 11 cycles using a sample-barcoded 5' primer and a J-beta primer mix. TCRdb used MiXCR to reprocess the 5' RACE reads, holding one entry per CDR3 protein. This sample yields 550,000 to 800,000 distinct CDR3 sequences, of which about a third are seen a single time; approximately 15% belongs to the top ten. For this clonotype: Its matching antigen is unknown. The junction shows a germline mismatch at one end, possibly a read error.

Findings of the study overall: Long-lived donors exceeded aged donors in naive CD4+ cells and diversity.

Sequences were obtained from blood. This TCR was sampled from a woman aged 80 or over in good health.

The CDR3 DNA reads TGTGCCAGCAGTGCGACAGGAGGGAACACAGATGCGCAGTATTTT. Its translation is CASSATGGNTDAQYF. The chain uses TRBV6-5 and TRBJ2-3; D possibly matches TRBD1 or TRBD2 (6 bases each). Per germline, CDR1 MNHEY and CDR2 SVGAGI. The CDR3 runs to 15 residues.